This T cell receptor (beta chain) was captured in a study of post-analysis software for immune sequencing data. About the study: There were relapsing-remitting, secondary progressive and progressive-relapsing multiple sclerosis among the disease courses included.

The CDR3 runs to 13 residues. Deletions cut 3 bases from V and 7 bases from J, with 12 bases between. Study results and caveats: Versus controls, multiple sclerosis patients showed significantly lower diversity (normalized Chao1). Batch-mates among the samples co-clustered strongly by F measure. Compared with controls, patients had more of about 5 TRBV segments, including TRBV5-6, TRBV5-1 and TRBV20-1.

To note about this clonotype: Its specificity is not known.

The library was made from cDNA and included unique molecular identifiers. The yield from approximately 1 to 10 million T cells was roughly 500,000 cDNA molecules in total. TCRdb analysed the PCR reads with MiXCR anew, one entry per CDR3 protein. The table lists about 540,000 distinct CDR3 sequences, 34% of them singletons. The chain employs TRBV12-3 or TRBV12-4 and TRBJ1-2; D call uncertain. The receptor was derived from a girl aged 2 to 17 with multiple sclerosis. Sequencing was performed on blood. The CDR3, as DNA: TGTGCCAGCAGTTTTCGCGGGGTAGCTGGCTACACCTTC. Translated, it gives CASSFRGVAGYTF.